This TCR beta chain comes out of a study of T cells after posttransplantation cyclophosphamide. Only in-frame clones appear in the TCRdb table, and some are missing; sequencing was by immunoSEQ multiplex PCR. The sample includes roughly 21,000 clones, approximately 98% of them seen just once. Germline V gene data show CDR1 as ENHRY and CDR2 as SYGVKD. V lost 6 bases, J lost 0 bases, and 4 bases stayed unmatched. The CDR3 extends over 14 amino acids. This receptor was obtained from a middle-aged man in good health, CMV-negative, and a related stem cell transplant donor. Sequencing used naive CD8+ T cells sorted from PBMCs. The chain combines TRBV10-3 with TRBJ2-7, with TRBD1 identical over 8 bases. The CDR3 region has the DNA TGTGCCATCAGGACAGGGGAACTCTCCTACGAGCAGTACTTC. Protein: CAIRTGELSYEQYF.